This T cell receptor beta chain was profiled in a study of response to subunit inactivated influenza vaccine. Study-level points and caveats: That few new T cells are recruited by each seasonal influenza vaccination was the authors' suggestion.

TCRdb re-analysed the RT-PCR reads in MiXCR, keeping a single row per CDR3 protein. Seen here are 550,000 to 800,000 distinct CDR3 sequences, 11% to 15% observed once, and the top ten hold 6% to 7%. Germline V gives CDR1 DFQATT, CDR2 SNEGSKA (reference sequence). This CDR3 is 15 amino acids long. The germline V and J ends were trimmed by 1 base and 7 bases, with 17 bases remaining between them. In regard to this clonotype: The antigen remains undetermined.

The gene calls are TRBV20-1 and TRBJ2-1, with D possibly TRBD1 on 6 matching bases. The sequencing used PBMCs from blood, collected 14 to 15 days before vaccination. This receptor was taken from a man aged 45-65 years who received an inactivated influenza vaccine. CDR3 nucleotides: TGCAGTGCTAGAGGCCCACAGGGTGTCGCGAATGAGCAGTTCTTC. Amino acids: CSARGPQGVANEQFF.